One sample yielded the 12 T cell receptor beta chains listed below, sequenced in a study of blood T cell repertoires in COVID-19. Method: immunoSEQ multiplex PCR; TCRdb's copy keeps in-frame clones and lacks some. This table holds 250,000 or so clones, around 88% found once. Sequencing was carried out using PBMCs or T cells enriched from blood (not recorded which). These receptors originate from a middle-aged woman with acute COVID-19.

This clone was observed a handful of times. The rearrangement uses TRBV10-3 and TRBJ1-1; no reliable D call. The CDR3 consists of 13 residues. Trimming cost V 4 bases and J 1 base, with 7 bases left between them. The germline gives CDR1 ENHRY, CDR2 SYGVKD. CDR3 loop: CAISATSNTEAFF. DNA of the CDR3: TGTGCCATCAGTGCGACATCGAACACTGAAGCTTTCTTT.

DNA of the CDR3: TGTGCCAGCAGCGCACTAGGACAGGGTGAAGCTTTCTTT. Amino acids: CASSALGQGEAFF. The chain combines TRBV7-9 with TRBJ1-1; 8 bases agree with TRBD1. Germline V gene lookup returns CDR1 SEHNR and CDR2 FQNEAQ (reference sequence). J lost 7 bases, V lost 5 bases, and 6 bases had no gene match. There are 13 residues in the CDR3.

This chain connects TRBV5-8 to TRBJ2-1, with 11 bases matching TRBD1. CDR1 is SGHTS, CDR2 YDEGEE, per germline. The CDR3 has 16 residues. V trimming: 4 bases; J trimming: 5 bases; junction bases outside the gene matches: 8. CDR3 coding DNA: TGTGCCAGCAGCGCATCACCGGGACAGGGGGACAATGAGCAGTTCTTC. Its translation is CASSASPGQGDNEQFF.

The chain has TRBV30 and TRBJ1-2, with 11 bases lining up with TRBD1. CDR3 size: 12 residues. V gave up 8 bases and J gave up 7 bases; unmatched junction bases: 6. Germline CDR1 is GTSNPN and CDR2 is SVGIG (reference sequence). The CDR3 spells CAGTGGTFGYTF. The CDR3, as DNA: TGTGCCGGGACAGGGGGAACCTTTGGCTACACCTTC.

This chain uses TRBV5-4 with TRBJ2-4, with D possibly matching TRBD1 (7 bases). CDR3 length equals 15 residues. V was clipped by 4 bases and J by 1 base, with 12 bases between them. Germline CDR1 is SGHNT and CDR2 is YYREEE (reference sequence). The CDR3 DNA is TGTGCCAGCAGCGCGGGGACAGCGGCCAAAAACATTCAGTACTTC. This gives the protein CASSAGTAAKNIQYF.

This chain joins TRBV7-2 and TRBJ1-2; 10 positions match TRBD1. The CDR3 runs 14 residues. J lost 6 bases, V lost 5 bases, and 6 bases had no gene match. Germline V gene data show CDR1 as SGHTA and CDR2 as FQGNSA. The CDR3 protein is CASSLRTGGNGYTF. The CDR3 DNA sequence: TGTGCCAGCAGCCTACGGACAGGGGGAAATGGCTACACCTTC. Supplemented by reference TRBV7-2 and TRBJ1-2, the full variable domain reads GAGVSQSPSNKVTEKGKDVELRCDPISGHTALYWYRQSLGQGLEFLIYFQGNSAPDKSGLPSDRFSAERTGGSVSTLTIQRTQQEDSAVYLCASSLRTGGNGYTFGSGTRLTVV.

The DNA for the CDR3 is TGTGCTAGTGGTTCCGGGACTAGCGGGGTGGGTGGCAAAAACATTCAGTACTTC. It encodes CASGSGTSGVGGKNIQYF. The chain joins TRBV12-5 to TRBJ2-4; 13 nucleotides line up with TRBD2. Germline V gives CDR1 LGHNT, CDR2 FRNRAP. The CDR3 length is 18 residues. The J segment lost 3 bases and the V segment lost 4 bases, leaving 9 bases of the junction unmatched.

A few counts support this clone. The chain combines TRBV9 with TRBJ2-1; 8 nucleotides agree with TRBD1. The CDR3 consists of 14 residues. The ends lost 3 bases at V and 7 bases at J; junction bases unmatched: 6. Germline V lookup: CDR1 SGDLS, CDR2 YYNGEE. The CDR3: CASSARDRTNEQFF. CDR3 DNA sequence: TGTGCCAGCAGCGCTCGGGACAGGACGAATGAGCAGTTCTTC.

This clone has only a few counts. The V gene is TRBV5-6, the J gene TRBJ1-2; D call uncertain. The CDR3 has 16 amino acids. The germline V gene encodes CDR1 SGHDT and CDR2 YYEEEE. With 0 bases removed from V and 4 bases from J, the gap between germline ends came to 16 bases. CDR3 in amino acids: CASSLEYRGYLYGYTF. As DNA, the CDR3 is TGTGCCAGCAGCTTGGAGTATAGAGGGTACCTCTATGGCTACACCTTC. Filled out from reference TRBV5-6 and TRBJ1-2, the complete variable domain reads DAGVTQSPTHLIKTRGQQVTLRCSPKSGHDTVSWYQQALGQGPQFIFQYYEEEERQRGNFPDRFSGHQFPNYSSELNVNALLLGDSALYLCASSLEYRGYLYGYTFGSGTRLTVV.

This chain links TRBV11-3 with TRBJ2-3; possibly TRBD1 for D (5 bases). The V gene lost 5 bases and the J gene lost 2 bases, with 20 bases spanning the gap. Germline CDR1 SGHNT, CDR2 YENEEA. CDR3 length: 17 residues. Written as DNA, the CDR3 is TGTGCCAGCAGCCAGCGAAGGGGCCCTCCATCCACAGATACGCAGTATTTT. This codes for CASSQRRGPPSTDTQYF.

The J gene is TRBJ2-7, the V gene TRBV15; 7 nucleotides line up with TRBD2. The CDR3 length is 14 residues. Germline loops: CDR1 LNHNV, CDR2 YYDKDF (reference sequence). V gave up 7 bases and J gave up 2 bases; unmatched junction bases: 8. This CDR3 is CATMTSGGPYEQYF. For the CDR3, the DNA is TGTGCCACCATGACGTCGGGGGGTCCCTACGAGCAGTACTTC.

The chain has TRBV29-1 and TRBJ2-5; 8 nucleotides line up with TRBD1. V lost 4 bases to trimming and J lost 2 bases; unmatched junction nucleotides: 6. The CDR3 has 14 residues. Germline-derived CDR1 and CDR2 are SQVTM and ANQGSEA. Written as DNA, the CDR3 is TGCAGCGTTGCCCCCCGGACAGGGCAAGAGACCCAGTACTTC. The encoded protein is CSVAPRTGQETQYF.